The 10 T cell receptor beta chains in this list originate from one sample, sequenced in a study of beta chain features in type 1 diabetes (dated by TCRdb to the late 2010s). The protocol used for the library was the immunoSEQ multiplex PCR assay. The entire amount of isolated RNA was reverse transcribed using the High Capacity cDNA Reverse Transcription Kit, so the sequenced TCRB transcripts were expressed ones. Drawn from immuneACCESS, this table holds only the in-frame rearrangements with V and J called that TCRdb kept. Clones are partly lost; checked studies trace under half to an unresolved V gene and leave the rest unexplained. The table for this sample lists 330,000 or so clones; around 20% of them were counted only once. The top ten hold around 0.044% of the sample. The sequencing sample was made of naive CD4+ T cells from blood. Sample cell subset or site, as interpreted from the label and publication: true naive CD4+ T cells. The receptors come from a woman aged 18 to 35 in good health.

The V call is TRBV5-1, the J call TRBJ2-1; possibly TRBD2 for D (6 bases). The CDR3 runs 15 residues. CDR1 is SGHRS, CDR2 YFSETQ, per germline. V was trimmed by 0 bases and J by 6 bases, leaving 13 bases between them. CDR3 bases: TGCGCCAGCAGCTTGGATCCGGGAGTGGGCAATGAGCAGTTCTTC. This gives the protein CASSLDPGVGNEQFF.

The chain carries TRBV7-9 and TRBJ1-6, with TRBD1 identical over 9 bases. Germline CDR1 SEHNR, CDR2 FQNEAQ (reference sequence). V dropped 3 bases and J dropped 6; count of bases not matched to a gene: 9. CDR3 length: 17 amino acids. The CDR3 coding sequence is TGTGCCAGCAGCTTGGGACAGGGCCTTTCTATTAATTCACCCCTCCACTTT. Its translation: CASSLGQGLSINSPLHF.

This sequence joins TRBV2 and TRBJ2-7, with D maybe TRBD2 (5 bases). V was shortened by 3 bases and J by 0 bases, with 9 bases between the two germline ends. The germline V gene encodes CDR1 SNHLY and CDR2 FYNNEI. This CDR3 comprises 14 residues. The CDR3: CASSEVRGSYEQYF. DNA of the CDR3: TGTGCCAGCAGTGAGGTCCGGGGCTCCTACGAGCAGTACTTC.

This sequence joins TRBV18 and TRBJ2-3, with 9 bases identical to TRBD1. Per the germline V gene, CDR1 is KGHSH and CDR2 is LQKENI. The CDR3 is made up of 19 amino acids. Trimming removed 2 bases from V and 3 bases from J; junction bases left unmatched: 15. CDR3 loop: CASSPKMDRGEGKTDTQYF. The CDR3, as DNA: TGTGCCAGCTCACCAAAGATGGACAGGGGCGAAGGGAAGACAGATACGCAGTATTTT.

CDR3 in DNA: TGTGCCAGCAGCTCAGACGGGGAGAACACTGAAGCTTTCTTT. It is translated as CASSSDGENTEAFF. V is TRBV13 and J is TRBJ1-1; D gene ambiguous. Germline V CDR1 and CDR2: PRHDT, FYEKMQ (reference sequence). The CDR3 is 14 amino acids. With 4 bases removed from V and 1 base from J, the gap between germline ends came to 10 bases.

This rearrangement joins TRBV25-1 to TRBJ2-7, with D unclear. V lost 8 bases and J 2 bases, leaving 16 bases between the germline ends. Germline CDR1 and CDR2: MGHDK and SYGVNS. The CDR3 spans 14 residues. The CDR3 DNA reads TGTGCCAGCCAACCCTTTCTCGACACCTACGAGCAGTACTTC. Residues: CASQPFLDTYEQYF.

CDR3 sequence (DNA): TGTGCCAGCGGGAGGGGGAGTGGTGAGCAGTTCTTC. Its protein is CASGRGSGEQFF. This chain joins TRBV7-8 and TRBJ2-1; D possibly corresponds to TRBD2 (7 bases). Trimming left V 8 bases short and J 9 bases short, with 14 bases between. Germline CDR1 reads SGHVS; CDR2 reads FQNEAQ. The CDR3 sequence is 12 residues long.

The chain links TRBV15 to TRBJ2-1; 10 bases map to TRBD2. The germline CDR1 and CDR2 sequences are LNHNV and YYDKDF (reference sequence). CDR3 length: 17 amino acids. Trimming took 0 bases from V and 5 from J; bases not matched to a gene: 7. The CDR3 loop is CATSRDIGTSVHNEQFF. In DNA, the CDR3 is TGTGCCACCAGCAGAGATATCGGGACTAGCGTCCACAATGAGCAGTTCTTC.

V is TRBV21-1 and J is TRBJ2-5; whether TRBD2, the table's D call, matches the DNA was not checked. TRBV21-1 is labeled a pseudogene. This CDR3 comprises 14 residues. The CDR3 loop is CASSKEARRETQYF. The CDR3 coding sequence is TGTGCCAGCAGCAAGGAGGCGCGGCGGGAGACCCAGTACTTC.

The V and J genes are TRBV7-2 and TRBJ1-2, with D possibly TRBD1 on 6 matching bases. The germline V gene has CDR1 SGHTA and CDR2 FQGNSA. V was pared by 6 bases and J by 4 bases, with 12 bases between. The CDR3 length is 13 residues. The CDR3 DNA sequence: TGTGCCAGCAGACCGACAGGCGTCTATGGCTACACCTTC. The encoded protein is CASRPTGVYGYTF.